These 24 T cell receptor beta chains were sequenced from one sample in a study of cytomegalovirus exposure and HLA in healthy donors. Researchers ran the PCR with 60 Vbeta and 13 Jbeta primers. Profiled with immunoSEQ multiplex PCR; TCRdb holds only in-frame clones, not every one. The sample comprises some 130,000 clones, 80% of which are singletons, and more than 3% rests with the top ten. The sequencing sample was made of PBMCs. The receptors originated from a male donor in good health and CMV-seronegative.

This clone was picked up a small number of times. V gene TRBV7-8 combines with J gene TRBJ1-6, with D possibly TRBD1 on 5 matching bases. Trimming took 5 bases from V and 10 from J, leaving 12 bases between them. CDR3 length equals 13 residues. Germline loops: CDR1 SGHVS, CDR2 FQNEAQ. The CDR3 sequence is CASSRDSRSPLHF. The CDR3 DNA is TGTGCCAGCAGCCGAGACAGTCGCTCACCCCTCCACTTT.

The chain carries TRBV7-6 and TRBJ2-7; 13 positions match TRBD2. The CDR3 totals 18 residues. V lost 4 bases to trimming and J lost 1 base; unmatched junction nucleotides: 10. Germline CDR1 is SGHVS and CDR2 is FNYEAQ. In DNA form, the CDR3 reads TGTGCCAGCAGCTATTTACTAGCGGGAGGGCCAAAGTCCTACGAGCAGTACTTC. Translating gives CASSYLLAGGPKSYEQYF.

The chain uses TRBV30 and TRBJ1-3; TRBD1 matches 7 bases. Per the germline V gene, CDR1 is GTSNPN and CDR2 is SVGIG (reference sequence). J was trimmed by 4 bases and V by 2 bases; bases with no gene match: 5. CDR3 length equals 14 residues. DNA of the CDR3: TGTGCCTGGAGTTTCGACAGGGTAGGAAACACCATATATTTT. It codes for CAWSFDRVGNTIYF.

The chain joins TRBV23-1 to TRBJ1-2; no clear D. TRBV23-1 is placed among ORFs of uncertain function. Trimming shortened V by 6 bases and J by 0 bases, and 14 bases separated the two germline ends. CDR3 length: 15 amino acids. The CDR3 sequence is CASRPYDKSNYGYTF. In nucleotides, the CDR3 is TGCGCCAGCAGACCCTATGACAAGTCTAACTATGGCTACACCTTC.

CDR3 protein: CASRTGATGELFF. The CDR3 nucleotides read TGCGCCAGCAGAACAGGAGCAACCGGGGAGCTGTTTTTT. J is TRBJ2-2 and V is TRBV10-1, with D possibly TRBD1 on 5 matching bases. Looked up from germline, CDR1 is WNHNN and CDR2 is SYGVQD (reference sequence). The length of the CDR3 is 13 residues. V lost 6 bases and J lost 5, with 10 bases in between.

This chain joins TRBV5-1 and TRBJ2-1; a weak D match, TRBD1 (6 bases). CDR1 is SGHRS and CDR2 is YFSETQ in the germline V gene. The V end was cut by 1 base, the J end by 0 bases, with 11 bases between. CDR3 length: 16 residues. Here the CDR3 DNA reads TGCGCCAGCAGCTTGTGGGACATCGGCTCCTACAATGAGCAGTTCTTC. Amino acids: CASSLWDIGSYNEQFF.

The CDR3 sequence is CASSPRPGYGYTF. CDR3 DNA: TGTGCCAGCAGTCCCCGGCCGGGGTATGGCTACACCTTC. The gene calls are TRBV6-1 and TRBJ1-2; D unclear. The ends were cut back, 5 bases at V and 5 bases at J, with 12 bases in the middle. The germline V gene has CDR1 MNHNS and CDR2 SASEGT. The CDR3 sequence is 13 residues long.

The chain couples TRBV15 to TRBJ1-1; D unclear. CDR1 is LNHNV and CDR2 is YYDKDF in the germline V gene (reference sequence). The CDR3 is made up of 15 amino acids. V dropped 2 bases and J dropped 0 bases, with 10 bases sitting between them. The CDR3 loop reads CATSRYRDMNTEAFF. As DNA, the CDR3 is TGTGCCACCAGCAGATACAGAGATATGAACACTGAAGCTTTCTTT.

J is TRBJ2-7 and V is TRBV5-4, with D hard to call. The CDR3 sequence is 15 residues long. Trimming removed 0 bases at V and 0 bases at J, with 10 bases between. Germline CDR1 and CDR2: SGHNT and YYREEE (reference sequence). The CDR3 spells CASSLGTLSSYEQYF. The CDR3 region has the DNA TGTGCCAGCAGCTTGGGCACTCTGAGCTCCTACGAGCAGTACTTC.

This clone occurred a few times. The gene calls are TRBV5-1 and TRBJ2-7, with 9 bases identical to TRBD2. CDR3 length: 15 residues. Germline-derived CDR1 and CDR2 are SGHRS and YFSETQ. Trimming at V came to 4 bases and at J to 9 bases, leaving 14 bases not matched to a gene. CDR3 loop: CASSLAGPAEIRQYF. The CDR3 DNA sequence: TGCGCCAGCAGCCTAGCGGGGCCCGCGGAAATTCGGCAGTACTTC.

CDR3 region: CASRRVSGPTYEQYF. CDR3 DNA: TGTGCCAGCAGGAGGGTTAGCGGACCGACCTACGAGCAGTACTTC. This chain uses TRBV6-5 with TRBJ2-7, with a possible D match to TRBD2 (6 bases). The CDR3 has 15 amino acids. V was pared by 6 bases and J by 2 bases, with 17 bases between. Per the germline V gene, CDR1 is MNHEY and CDR2 is SVGAGI.

J is TRBJ1-1 and V is TRBV7-9; 9 bases align to TRBD1. Germline CDR1 reads SEHNR; CDR2 reads FQNEAQ (reference sequence). Unmatched junction bases numbered 9, after V lost 8 bases and J lost 8 bases. The length of the CDR3 is 13 residues. The CDR3 reads CASAQGALLEAFF. For the CDR3, the DNA is TGTGCCAGCGCACAGGGGGCCCTTTTAGAAGCTTTCTTT.

The chain couples TRBV7-8 to TRBJ2-7; 10 bases match TRBD2. The CDR3 spans 16 residues. Germline-derived CDR1 and CDR2 are SGHVS and FQNEAQ. The trim removed 2 bases at V and 5 bases at J, leaving 9 bases unmatched. CDR3 region: CASSLLAGALVHEQYF. As DNA, the CDR3 is TGTGCCAGCAGCTTACTAGCGGGAGCCTTGGTCCACGAGCAGTACTTC.

This clone was observed a few times. V gene TRBV6-1 combines with J gene TRBJ1-2, with 12 bases aligning to TRBD1. V shed 0 bases and J 7 bases; nucleotides not matched to a gene: 3. Germline CDR1 MNHNS, CDR2 SASEGT. The CDR3 contains 15 residues. CDR3 region: CASSEAGQGATGYTF. CDR3 in DNA: TGTGCCAGCAGTGAAGCGGGACAGGGGGCGACTGGCTACACCTTC.

This rearrangement joins TRBV5-4 to TRBJ2-3; tentatively, D is TRBD2 (7 bases). The V gene lost 4 bases and the J gene lost 7 bases, with 16 bases spanning the gap. The CDR3 has 14 residues. CDR1 is SGHNT, CDR2 YYREEE, per germline (reference sequence). CDR3 sequence (DNA): TGTGCCAGCAGCGACACAGGGAGGGGGTATACGCAGTATTTT. Residues: CASSDTGRGYTQYF. Based on the CDR3 plus reference TRBV5-4 and TRBJ2-3, the full variable domain is ETGVTQSPTHLIKTRGQQVTLRCSSQSGHNTVSWYQQALGQGPQFIFQYYREEENGRGNFPPRFSGLQFPNYSSELNVNALELDDSALYLCASSDTGRGYTQYFGPGTRLTVL.

The CDR3 DNA sequence: TGTGCCAGCAGCTTAAGGTCTAGTGGCACTGAAGCTTTCTTT. Amino acids: CASSLRSSGTEAFF. The chain carries TRBV7-6 and TRBJ1-1; no definite D call. V was clipped by 2 bases and J by 4 bases, with 11 bases between them. The CDR3 has 14 amino acids. The germline gives CDR1 SGHVS, CDR2 FNYEAQ.

The chain employs TRBV19 and TRBJ1-2, with D perhaps TRBD1 (5 bases). Trimming shortened V by 7 bases and J by 7 bases, and 13 bases separated the two germline ends. The V gene's germline CDR1 is LNHDA and CDR2 SQIVND (reference sequence). This CDR3 region has 12 residues. The CDR3 loop reads CASISGRAGYTF. CDR3 coding DNA: TGTGCCAGTATATCAGGGAGGGCTGGCTACACCTTC.

In regard to this clone: One end of the junction does not line up with germline, which may come from a read error. The chain links TRBV5-4 to TRBJ2-6, with D possibly TRBD1 on 5 matching bases. Germline CDR1 reads SGHNT; CDR2 reads YYREEE (reference sequence). The CDR3 extends over 14 amino acids. For the CDR3, the DNA is TGTGCCAGCAGCTTGGATTCTGGGGCCAACGGCCTGACTTTC. Encoded protein: CASSLDSGANGLTF.

In this sample, this clone turned up a few times. The chain uses TRBV18 and TRBJ1-5; D not certain. CDR1 is KGHSH, CDR2 LQKENI, per germline. The CDR3 length is 13 residues. V lost 6 bases to trimming and J lost 7 bases, with 13 bases between them. In DNA form, the CDR3 reads TGTGCCAGCTCGAGAAGTCAGGAACAGCCCCAGCATTTT. Protein: CASSRSQEQPQHF.

The chain carries TRBV5-1 and TRBJ2-1; 12 nucleotides line up with TRBD2. The length of the CDR3 is 17 residues. V shed 2 bases and J 7 bases; nucleotides not matched to a gene: 10. CDR1 is SGHRS and CDR2 is YFSETQ in the germline V gene. CDR3 sequence reads: CASSFRASGGASNEQFF. CDR3 in DNA: TGCGCCAGCAGCTTCAGGGCTAGCGGGGGGGCGTCGAATGAGCAGTTCTTC.

This clone was counted only a few times. V and J are TRBV7-9 and TRBJ1-1, with a tentative D call TRBD1 (6 bases). Trimming stripped 5 bases from V and 4 bases from J, with 26 bases between. This CDR3 spans 18 amino acids. The germline V gene has CDR1 SEHNR and CDR2 FQNEAQ (reference sequence). The CDR3 nucleotides read TGTGCCAGCAGCCCGAGGGGGGGACATGAGGGGGGTGGCACTGAAGCTTTCTTT. It is translated as CASSPRGGHEGGGTEAFF.

This clone has only one observation. The chain is built from TRBV27 and TRBJ2-7; D not resolved. The CDR3 consists of 13 residues. Trimming took off 3 bases at V and 0 bases at J, with 6 bases between the two ends. The V gene's germline CDR1 is MNHEY and CDR2 SMNVEV (reference sequence). The CDR3 DNA reads as TGTGCCAGCAGTTTTCCGGGCTCCTACGAGCAGTACTTC. Translation gives CASSFPGSYEQYF.

The gene calls are TRBV9 and TRBJ1-5, with 7 bases identical to TRBD1. The CDR3 runs 13 residues. Trimming cost V 1 base and J 6 bases; bases outside gene matches: 1. The germline V gene encodes CDR1 SGDLS and CDR2 YYNGEE. In nucleotides, the CDR3 is TGTGCCAGCAGCGTAACAGGGGCTCAGCCCCAGCATTTT. Its protein product is CASSVTGAQPQHF. The variable domain in full, completed from reference TRBV9 and TRBJ1-5, reads DSGVTQTPKHLITATGQRVTLRCSPRSGDLSVYWYQQSLDQGLQFLIQYYNGEERAKGNILERFSAQQFPDLHSELNLSSLELGDSALYFCASSVTGAQPQHFGDGTRLSIL.

The V call is TRBV29-1, the J call TRBJ1-1; 7 nucleotides align to TRBD1. The CDR3 is 14 residues long. J was trimmed by 4 bases and V by 0 bases; bases with no gene match: 5. The germline CDR1 and CDR2 sequences are SQVTM and ANQGSEA. The CDR3 DNA reads TGCAGCGTTGAAGAACAGGGGATGGGCACTGAAGCTTTCTTT. This codes for CSVEEQGMGTEAFF.